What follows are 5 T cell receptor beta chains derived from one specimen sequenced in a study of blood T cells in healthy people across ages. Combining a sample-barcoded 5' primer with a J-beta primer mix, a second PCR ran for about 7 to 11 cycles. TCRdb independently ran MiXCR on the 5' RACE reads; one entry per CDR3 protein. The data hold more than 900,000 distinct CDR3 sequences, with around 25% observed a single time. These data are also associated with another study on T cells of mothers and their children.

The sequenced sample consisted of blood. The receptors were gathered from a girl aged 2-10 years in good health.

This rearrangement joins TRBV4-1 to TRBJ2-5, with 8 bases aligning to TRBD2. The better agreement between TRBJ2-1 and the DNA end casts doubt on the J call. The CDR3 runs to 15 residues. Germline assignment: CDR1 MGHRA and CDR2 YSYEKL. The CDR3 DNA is TGCGCCAGCAGCCAAGATGCGGGACTAGAAAATGAGCAGTTCTTC. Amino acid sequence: CASSQDAGLENEQFF.

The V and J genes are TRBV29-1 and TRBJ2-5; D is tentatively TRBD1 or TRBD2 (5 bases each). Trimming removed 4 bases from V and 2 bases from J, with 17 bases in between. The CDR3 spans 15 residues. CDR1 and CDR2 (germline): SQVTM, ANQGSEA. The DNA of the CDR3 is TGCAGCGTTGGATCGACTGGGGGATCACAAGAGACCCAGTACTTC. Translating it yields CSVGSTGGSQETQYF.

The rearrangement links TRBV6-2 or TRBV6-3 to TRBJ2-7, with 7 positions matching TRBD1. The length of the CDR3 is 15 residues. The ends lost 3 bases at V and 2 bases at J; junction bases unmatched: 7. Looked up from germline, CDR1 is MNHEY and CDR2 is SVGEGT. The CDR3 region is CASSYRQGGTYEQYF. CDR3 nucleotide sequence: TGTGCCAGCAGTTATCGACAGGGTGGAACCTACGAGCAGTACTTC.

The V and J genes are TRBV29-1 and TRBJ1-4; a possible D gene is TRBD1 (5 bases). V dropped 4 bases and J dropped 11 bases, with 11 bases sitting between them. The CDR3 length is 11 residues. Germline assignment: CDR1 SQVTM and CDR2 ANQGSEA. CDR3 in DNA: TGCAGCGTTGTTCAGGGCGAGAAACTGTTTTTT. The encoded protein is CSVVQGEKLFF.

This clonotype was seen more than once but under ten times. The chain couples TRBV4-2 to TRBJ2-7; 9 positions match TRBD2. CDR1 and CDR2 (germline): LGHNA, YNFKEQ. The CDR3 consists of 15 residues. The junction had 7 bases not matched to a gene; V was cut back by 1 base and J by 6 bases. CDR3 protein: CASSQGAGGPPEQYF. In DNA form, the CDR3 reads TGTGCCAGCAGCCAAGGTGCGGGAGGGCCTCCCGAGCAGTACTTC.